This T cell receptor beta chain was recorded in a study of cytomegalovirus exposure and HLA in healthy donors. A word on this clone: The antigen is undetermined.

The primer mix had 60 Vbeta and 13 Jbeta primers. Libraries were prepared by immunoSEQ multiplex PCR; TCRdb keeps only in-frame clonotypes and omits some of them. This sample yields 150,000 to 200,000 clones, of which approximately 79% are seen a single time; around 4.8% belongs to the top ten. The CDR3 has 16 amino acids. Germline values: CDR1 SGHTA, CDR2 FQGNSA. The junction had 8 bases not matched to a gene; V was cut back by 5 bases and J by 5 bases. Study conclusions and caveats: In a later analysis, TCR beta V- and J-gene trimming showed a link to a missense DCLRE1C variant. Most TCR beta V segments were productive about 87% or about 30% of the time in an earlier analysis. A reported reduction in N-insertions relative to the approximately 640-donor mean was seen in an Asian-associated ancestry cluster in a later analysis.

The sequence derives from a woman in her twenties or thirties in good health and CMV-seropositive. Input material: PBMCs. V and J are TRBV7-2 and TRBJ2-1, with 11 nucleotides matching TRBD2. The CDR3 sequence: CASSLVLAGDHNEQFF. CDR3 nucleotides: TGTGCCAGCAGCCTCGTACTAGCGGGGGACCACAATGAGCAGTTCTTC.